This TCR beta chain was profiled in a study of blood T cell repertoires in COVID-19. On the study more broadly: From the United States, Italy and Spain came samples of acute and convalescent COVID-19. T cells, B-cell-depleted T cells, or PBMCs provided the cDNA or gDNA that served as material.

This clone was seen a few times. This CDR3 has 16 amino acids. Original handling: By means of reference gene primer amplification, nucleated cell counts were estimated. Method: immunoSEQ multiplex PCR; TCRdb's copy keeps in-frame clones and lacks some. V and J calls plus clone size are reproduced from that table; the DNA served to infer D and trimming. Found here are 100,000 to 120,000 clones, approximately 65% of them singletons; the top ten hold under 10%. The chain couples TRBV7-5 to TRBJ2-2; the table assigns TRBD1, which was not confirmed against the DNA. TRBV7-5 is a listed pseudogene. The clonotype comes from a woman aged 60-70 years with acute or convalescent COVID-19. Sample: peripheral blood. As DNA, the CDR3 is TGTGTCAGAAGCTTAGCGCCCCAGACAAACACCGGGGAGCTGTTTTTT. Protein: CVRSLAPQTNTGELFF.